Listed below are T cell receptor beta chains from one sample, sequenced in a study of CD8+ T cells in alopecia areata. Profiling relied on immunoSEQ multiplex PCR, and the TCRdb table lists in-frame clones only, not all of them. The sample consists of approximately 200,000 clones, 60% to 70% of them appearing once. The starting material was CD4+ T cells sorted from blood, obtained at week 4, from a patient treated with tofacitinib. These TCRs come from a human donor with alopecia areata. Both conserved end residues are part of each CDR3. The order of the fields is J gene, V gene, D gene, clone size, CDR3 DNA, CDR3 protein. The D gene is left open where the match is weak. A row's size may be missing; if present it is once, few, many or a size class.

J: TRBJ1-5
V: TRBV15
D: .
size: .
DNA: TGTGCCACCAGCAGAGATAGAGGAAGCCATAGCAATCAGCCCCAGCATTTT
CDR3: CATSRDRGSHSNQPQHF

J: TRBJ2-3
V: TRBV9
D: .
size: .
DNA: TGTGCCAGCAGCGTAGGCCCCAGCAGAGGCACAGATACGCAGTATTTT
CDR3: CASSVGPSRGTDTQYF

J: TRBJ1-1
V: TRBV29-1
D: .
size: .
DNA: TGCAGCGTTGATAACGCAGGGGCTGAAGCTTTCTTT
CDR3: CSVDNAGAEAFF

J: TRBJ1-2
V: TRBV2
D: .
size: .
DNA: TGTGCCAGGGCAGGGGTCGACTATATCCGTGGTGGCTACACCTTC
CDR3: CARAGVDYIRGGYTF

J: TRBJ1-1
V: TRBV5-1
D: .
size: few
DNA: TGCGCCAGCAGCTTGGGGCAGTCGAACACTGAAGCTTTCTTT
CDR3: CASSLGQSNTEAFF

J: TRBJ2-7
V: TRBV7-2
D: .
size: .
DNA: TGTGCCAGCAGCTTAGAGTCTCGCTACGAGCAGTACTTC
CDR3: CASSLESRYEQYF

J: TRBJ1-4
V: TRBV28
D: .
size: few
DNA: TGTGCCAGCAGTCTTACCCCTGGACCAATTAAGTATGAAAAACTGTTTTTT
CDR3: CASSLTPGPIKYEKLFF

J: TRBJ2-4
V: TRBV4-3
D: .
size: .
DNA: TGCGCCAGCAGCCAAGAGGCGAGATTAGCCAAAAACATTCAGTACTTC
CDR3: CASSQEARLAKNIQYF

J: TRBJ2-5
V: TRBV7-9
D: .
size: few
DNA: TGTGCCAGCCGCCGGGGGTCAGAGACCCAGTACTTC
CDR3: CASRRGSETQYF

J: TRBJ1-2
V: TRBV19
D: .
size: .
DNA: TGTGCCAGTAGTATTGGACAGCTAAATGGCTACACCTTC
CDR3: CASSIGQLNGYTF

J: TRBJ2-5
V: TRBV29-1
D: .
size: .
DNA: TGCAGCGTTAGAGGGGAGGAGACCCAGTACTTC
CDR3: CSVRGEETQYF

J: TRBJ2-5
V: TRBV7-9
D: .
size: .
DNA: TGTGCCAGCAGCTTAGTAGGGGAGACCCAGTACTTC
CDR3: CASSLVGETQYF

J: TRBJ1-2
V: TRBV4-2
D: .
size: few
DNA: TGTGCCAGCAGCCAAGAACACCTTGACTATGGCTACACCTTC
CDR3: CASSQEHLDYGYTF

J: TRBJ1-5
V: TRBV30
D: .
size: .
DNA: TGTGCCTGGAGTGCTTCAGGGAATCAGCCCCAGCATTTT
CDR3: CAWSASGNQPQHF

J: TRBJ1-5
V: TRBV19
D: .
size: few
DNA: TGTGCCAGTAGTGCCCTGGCCAGCACAAGGTCGGGTCAGCCCCAGCATTTT
CDR3: CASSALASTRSGQPQHF

J: TRBJ1-2
V: TRBV11-2
D: .
size: once
DNA: TGTGCCAGCAGCTTAGATTTCGGGGCCTATGGCTACACCTTC
CDR3: CASSLDFGAYGYTF

J: TRBJ1-3
V: TRBV13
D: .
size: few
DNA: TGTGCCAGCAGCTTGAGGGGTCGCTCTGGAAACACCATATATTTT
CDR3: CASSLRGRSGNTIYF

J: TRBJ2-4
V: TRBV14
D: .
size: .
DNA: TGTGCCAGCAGCCAAGGCTCCCGGGACACAAAAAACATTCAGTACTTC
CDR3: CASSQGSRDTKNIQYF

J: TRBJ2-1
V: TRBV30
D: .
size: .
DNA: TGTGCCTGGAGTCCTACCTCCTACAATGAGCAGTTCTTC
CDR3: CAWSPTSYNEQFF

J: TRBJ2-5
V: TRBV27
D: TRBD1
size: .
DNA: TGTGCCAGCAGCCGCACCTGGACAGGTAAAGAGACCCAGTACTTC
CDR3: CASSRTWTGKETQYF

J: TRBJ2-7
V: TRBV7-8
D: .
size: .
DNA: TGTGCCAGCAGCTTCCGGGCCTCGTCTGACCACGAGCAGTACTTC
CDR3: CASSFRASSDHEQYF

J: TRBJ1-5
V: TRBV5-1
D: .
size: .
DNA: TGCGCCAGCAGCCCCACGGGAGGAAGGTTTGATCAGCCCCAGCATTTT
CDR3: CASSPTGGRFDQPQHF

J: TRBJ1-1
V: TRBV7-9
D: .
size: few
DNA: TGTGCCAGCAGCTTAGGAGGGGACGCTGAAGCTTTCTTT
CDR3: CASSLGGDAEAFF

J: TRBJ2-7
V: TRBV9
D: .
size: .
DNA: TGTGCCAGCAGCGTGGCACCCGGGTCCAGAAGGTACGAGCAGTACTTC
CDR3: CASSVAPGSRRYEQYF

J: TRBJ2-6
V: TRBV7-9
D: .
size: .
DNA: TGTGCCAGCAGCCAACAGGGATCTGGGGCCAACGTCCTGACTTTC
CDR3: CASSQQGSGANVLTF

J: TRBJ1-6
V: TRBV7-6
D: .
size: .
DNA: TGTGCCAGCAGCTTAGATACAGGGTCTCGATCACCCCTCCACTTT
CDR3: CASSLDTGSRSPLHF

J: TRBJ2-5
V: TRBV9
D: .
size: once
DNA: TGTGCCAGCAGCGTAGATCCCCATGGGGAGACCCAGTACTTC
CDR3: CASSVDPHGETQYF

J: TRBJ1-2
V: TRBV28
D: .
size: .
DNA: TGTGCCAGCAACAGGGCTTGGTATGGCTACACCTTC
CDR3: CASNRAWYGYTF

J: TRBJ2-7
V: TRBV29-1
D: .
size: .
DNA: TGCAGCGTTGGTACAGGTACCTACGAGCAGTACTTC
CDR3: CSVGTGTYEQYF

J: TRBJ2-2
V: TRBV7-2
D: .
size: .
DNA: TGTGCCAGCAGCTTTCGACAGATCACCGGGGAGCTGTTTTTT
CDR3: CASSFRQITGELFF

J: TRBJ1-2
V: TRBV6-4
D: .
size: .
DNA: TGTGCCAGCAGTGACTATGGGCAATCCGGCTACACCTTC
CDR3: CASSDYGQSGYTF

J: TRBJ1-5
V: TRBV9
D: .
size: .
DNA: TGTGCCAGCAGCGCTAGGCTACAGGGTAAAAATCAGCCCCAGCATTTT
CDR3: CASSARLQGKNQPQHF

J: TRBJ1-1
V: TRBV11-2
D: .
size: .
DNA: TGTGCCAGCAGCTTAGATCCGGGTACTGAAGCTTTCTTT
CDR3: CASSLDPGTEAFF

J: TRBJ1-1
V: TRBV29-1
D: .
size: .
DNA: TGCAGCGTTGGGTTCCTGAACACTGAAGCTTTCTTT
CDR3: CSVGFLNTEAFF

J: TRBJ2-7
V: TRBV2
D: TRBD2
size: .
DNA: TGTGCCAGCAGACTAGCGGGAAACGAGCAGTACTTC
CDR3: CASRLAGNEQYF

J: TRBJ1-3
V: TRBV29-1
D: .
size: .
DNA: TGCAGCGTTGGGCAGGGCGTAACTGGAAACACCATATATTTT
CDR3: CSVGQGVTGNTIYF

J: TRBJ2-5
V: TRBV11-2
D: .
size: .
DNA: TGTGCCAGCAGCTTAGTTGCGGGGTTCGCACAAGAGACCCAGTACTTC
CDR3: CASSLVAGFAQETQYF